The 9 T cell receptor beta chains presented below share a single source sample, sequenced in a study of cytomegalovirus exposure and HLA in healthy donors. This PCR relied on a set of 60 Vbeta primers and 13 Jbeta primers. Assay used: immunoSEQ multiplex PCR; TCRdb lists only in-frame clones, some missing. The table has some 170,000 clones, roughly three quarters seen once; the top ten hold 2.9%. The specimen was PBMCs. The receptor set was obtained from a male donor in good health and CMV-seronegative.

This clone was observed a few times. CDR3 protein: CASGQGYYEQYF. In DNA, the CDR3 is TGTGCCAGTGGACAGGGGTACTACGAGCAGTACTTC. V usage is TRBV28 and J usage is TRBJ2-7; the match to TRBD1 covers 9 bases. The CDR3 totals 12 residues. Germline-derived CDR1 and CDR2 are MDHEN and SYDVKM. Trimming at V came to 9 bases and at J to 3 bases, leaving 3 bases not matched to a gene.

Here the CDR3 DNA reads TGTGCCAGCAGTTACTCTGGGACAGGCCTGAACACTGAAGCTTTCTTT. This codes for CASSYSGTGLNTEAFF. This chain connects TRBV6-5 to TRBJ1-1; 8 bases line up with TRBD1. Germline V gene lookup returns CDR1 MNHEY and CDR2 SVGAGI. Trimming removed 0 bases from V and 0 bases from J; junction bases left unmatched: 3. This CDR3 spans 16 amino acids.

The chain has TRBV28 and TRBJ1-2, with D perhaps matching TRBD1 (6 bases). V dropped 7 bases and J dropped 8 bases, with 20 bases sitting between them. CDR1 MDHEN and CDR2 SYDVKM come from the germline V gene. CDR3 length: 14 residues. The CDR3 DNA follows: TGTGCCAGCAACCTACAGGGTAACCCTAGGGGCTACACCTTC. Translated, it gives CASNLQGNPRGYTF.

In this sample, this clone turned up a few times. The rearrangement links TRBV18 to TRBJ1-6; no reliable D call. V lost 1 base, J lost 4 bases, and 8 bases lay in between. The CDR3 is made up of 15 amino acids. Germline V gene lookup returns CDR1 KGHSH and CDR2 LQKENI. CDR3 region: CASSPRDGYNSPLHF. The DNA for the CDR3 is TGTGCCAGCTCACCACGCGACGGGTATAATTCACCCCTCCACTTT.

The chain recombines TRBV14 with TRBJ2-5, with D tentatively TRBD2 (6 bases). The better agreement between TRBJ2-7 and the DNA end casts doubt on the J call. Germline V gene sequence: CDR1 SGHDN, CDR2 FVKESK. This CDR3 has 14 amino acids. Written as DNA, the CDR3 is TGTGCCAGCAGCCAAGATGCGGGGCCCTACGAGCAGTACTTC. Amino acids: CASSQDAGPYEQYF.

On this clone itself: Other DNA sequences in this sample translate to the same CDR3. The V call is TRBV7-3, the J call TRBJ2-3, with a possible D match to TRBD2 (7 bases). V was shortened by 1 base and J by 6 bases, with 14 bases between the two germline ends. The CDR3 totals 15 residues. Germline lookup yields CDR1 SGHTA and CDR2 FQGTGA. CDR3 amino acids: CASSLSGGAGDTQYF. The CDR3 bases are TGTGCCAGCAGCTTAAGTGGGGGGGCTGGTGATACGCAGTATTTT.

This clone was picked up one time. The rearrangement joins TRBV6-5 to TRBJ1-3, with TRBD1 identical over 7 bases. Germline values: CDR1 MNHEY, CDR2 SVGAGI. J was trimmed by 4 bases and V by 0 bases; bases with no gene match: 6. This CDR3 region has 16 residues. The CDR3 region is CASSYSEGAGGNTIYF. The CDR3 region has the DNA TGTGCCAGCAGTTACTCGGAGGGGGCGGGAGGAAACACCATATATTTT.

This clone was observed a few times. This chain joins TRBV18 and TRBJ1-1; 8 nucleotides agree with TRBD1. The CDR3 sequence is 16 residues long. V dropped 3 bases and J dropped 2; count of bases not matched to a gene: 8. Germline V gene data show CDR1 as KGHSH and CDR2 as LQKENI. CDR3 nucleotides: TGTGCCAGCTCACCCCAAAAAGGGACAGGAAACACTGAAGCTTTCTTT. Residues: CASSPQKGTGNTEAFF.

The chain has TRBV7-9 and TRBJ2-3, with 8 bases aligning to TRBD2. The CDR3 is made up of 18 amino acids. J lost 2 bases, V lost 5 bases, and 15 bases had no gene match. Germline V CDR1 and CDR2: SEHNR, FQNEAQ (reference sequence). CDR3: CASSPGLAGGPNTDTQYF. In DNA, the CDR3 is TGTGCCAGCAGCCCAGGGCTAGCGGGCGGACCGAACACAGATACGCAGTATTTT.